This T cell receptor (beta chain) derives from a study of blood T cell repertoires in COVID-19. On the study more broadly: There were acute and convalescent COVID-19 samples, and they came from the United States, Italy and Spain. T cells, B-cell-depleted T cells, or PBMCs supplied cDNA or gDNA.

In this sample, this clone turned up a few times. In the authors' workflow: Estimation of nucleated cell counts was performed using reference gene primer amplification. Data came from immunoSEQ multiplex PCR; TCRdb stores just in-frame clones and leaves some out. The V and J calls and the clone size are those of that table, but D and trimming were determined from the DNA. The table has under 150,000 clones, roughly 80% seen once. The CDR3 is 14 residues long. V was shortened by 11 bases and J by 4 bases, with 17 bases between the two germline ends. Germline lookup yields CDR1 MNHEY and CDR2 SVGAGI. The receptor comes from a man in his sixties with acute or convalescent COVID-19. The sequencing sample was made of peripheral blood. The chain uses TRBV6-5 and TRBJ1-4; D gene ambiguous. The CDR3 reads CAAGNPYHNEKLFF. CDR3 DNA sequence: TGTGCCGCAGGAAACCCATACCATAATGAAAAACTGTTTTTT.